This T cell receptor beta chain was recorded in a study of T cell responses to AZD1222 COVID-19 vaccine. Study-wide results and caveats: White British people made up most donors, females outnumbered males, and clonal diversity was possibly underestimated.

The CDR3 length is 17 residues. V lost 0 bases to trimming and J lost 3 bases, with 15 bases between them. TCRdb's table, derived via immunoSEQ multiplex PCR, lists solely in-frame clones and lacks some. In the table there are 65,000 to 75,000 clones, around four fifths of which are singletons. About this clone itself: Its specificity is not known.

The sequence was collected from an adult in good health. The V gene is TRBV6-7, the J gene TRBJ2-1, with D perhaps TRBD2 (5 bases). TRBV6-7 falls under the ORF class, with uncertain function. Here the sequenced sample was peripheral blood, taken on day 0 of AZD1222 vaccination. The CDR3 DNA follows: TGTGCCAGCAGTTACTCGGTCGGGGTCCGACTCTACAATGAGCAGTTCTTC. Translated, it gives CASSYSVGVRLYNEQFF.